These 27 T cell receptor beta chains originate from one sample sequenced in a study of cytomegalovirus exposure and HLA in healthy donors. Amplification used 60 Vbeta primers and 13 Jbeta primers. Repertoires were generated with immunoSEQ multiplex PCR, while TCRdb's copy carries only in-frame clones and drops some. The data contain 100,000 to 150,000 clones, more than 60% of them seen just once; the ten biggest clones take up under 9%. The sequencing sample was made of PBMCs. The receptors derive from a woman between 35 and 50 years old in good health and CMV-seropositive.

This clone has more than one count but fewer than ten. DNA of the CDR3: TGTGCCAGCAGCTTCCTCTACGAGCAGTACTTC. Protein product: CASSFLYEQYF. The genes are TRBV5-5 and TRBJ2-7; no firm D call. Germline-derived CDR1 and CDR2 are SGHKS and YYEKEE (reference sequence). The CDR3 is 11 residues long. Trimming shortened V by 2 bases and J by 3 bases, and 3 bases separated the two germline ends.

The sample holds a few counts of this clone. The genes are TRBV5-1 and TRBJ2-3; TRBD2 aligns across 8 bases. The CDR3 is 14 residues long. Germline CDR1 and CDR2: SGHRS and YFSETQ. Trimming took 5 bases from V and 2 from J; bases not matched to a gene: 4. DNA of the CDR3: TGCGCCAGCAGTCCAGGACTAGCCACAGATACGCAGTATTTT. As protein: CASSPGLATDTQYF.

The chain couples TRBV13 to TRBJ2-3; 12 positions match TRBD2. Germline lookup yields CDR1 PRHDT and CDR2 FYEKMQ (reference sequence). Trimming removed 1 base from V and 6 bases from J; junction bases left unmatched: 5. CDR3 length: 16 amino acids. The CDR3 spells CASSLEPSGGADTQYF. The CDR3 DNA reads TGTGCCAGCAGCTTAGAGCCTAGCGGGGGGGCGGATACGCAGTATTTT.

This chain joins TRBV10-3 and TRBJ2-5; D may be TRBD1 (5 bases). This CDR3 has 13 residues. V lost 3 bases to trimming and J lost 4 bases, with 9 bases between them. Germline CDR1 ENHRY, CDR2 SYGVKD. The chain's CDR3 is CAISDGAGETQYF. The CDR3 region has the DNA TGTGCCATCAGTGATGGGGCAGGAGAGACCCAGTACTTC.

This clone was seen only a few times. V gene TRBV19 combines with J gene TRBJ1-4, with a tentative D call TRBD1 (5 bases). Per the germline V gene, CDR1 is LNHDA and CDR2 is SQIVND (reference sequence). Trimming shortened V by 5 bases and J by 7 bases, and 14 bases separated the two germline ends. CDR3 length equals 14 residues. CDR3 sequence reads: CASSARRGGEKLFF. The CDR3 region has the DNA TGTGCCAGTAGTGCCCGAAGGGGCGGTGAAAAACTGTTTTTT.

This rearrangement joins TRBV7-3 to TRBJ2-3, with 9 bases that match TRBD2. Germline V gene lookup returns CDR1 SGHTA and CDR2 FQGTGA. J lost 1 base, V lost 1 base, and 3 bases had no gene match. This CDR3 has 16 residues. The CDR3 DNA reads TGTGCCAGCAGCTTAAATCGACTAGCGGGCACAGATACGCAGTATTTT. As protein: CASSLNRLAGTDTQYF.

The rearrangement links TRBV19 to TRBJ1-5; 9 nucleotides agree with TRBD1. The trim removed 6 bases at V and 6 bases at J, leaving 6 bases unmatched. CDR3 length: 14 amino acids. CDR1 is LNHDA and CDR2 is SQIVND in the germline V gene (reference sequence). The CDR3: CASRPDRGFQPQHF. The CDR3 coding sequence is TGTGCCAGTAGGCCGGACAGGGGATTTCAGCCCCAGCATTTT.

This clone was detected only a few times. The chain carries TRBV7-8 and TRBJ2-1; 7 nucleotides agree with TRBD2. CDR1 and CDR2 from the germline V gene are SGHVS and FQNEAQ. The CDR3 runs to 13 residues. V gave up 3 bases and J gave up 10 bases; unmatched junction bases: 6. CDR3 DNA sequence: TGTGCCAGCAGCTTGCGACTAGCAGGAGAGCAGTTCTTC. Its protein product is CASSLRLAGEQFF.

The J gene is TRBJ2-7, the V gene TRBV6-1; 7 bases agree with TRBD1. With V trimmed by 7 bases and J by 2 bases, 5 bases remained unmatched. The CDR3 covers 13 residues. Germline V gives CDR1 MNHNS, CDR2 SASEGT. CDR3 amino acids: CASIPGQTYEQYF. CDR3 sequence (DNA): TGTGCCAGCATCCCGGGACAGACCTACGAGCAGTACTTC.

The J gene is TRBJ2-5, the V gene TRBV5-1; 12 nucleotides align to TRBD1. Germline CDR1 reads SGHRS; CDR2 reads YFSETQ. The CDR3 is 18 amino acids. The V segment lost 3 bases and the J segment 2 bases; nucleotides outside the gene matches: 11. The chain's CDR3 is CASSSLGTGGGGQETQYF. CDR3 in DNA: TGCGCCAGCAGCTCTTTAGGGACAGGGGGCGGAGGGCAAGAGACCCAGTACTTC.

CDR3 loop: CASSQIGTFYNSPLHF. In DNA, the CDR3 is TGTGCCAGCAGCCAGATAGGGACATTCTATAATTCACCCCTCCACTTT. The chain is built from TRBV28 and TRBJ1-6; perhaps TRBD1 as D (6 bases). Trimming removed 6 bases from V and 3 bases from J, with 15 bases in between. This CDR3 is 16 amino acids long. Germline loops: CDR1 MDHEN, CDR2 SYDVKM.

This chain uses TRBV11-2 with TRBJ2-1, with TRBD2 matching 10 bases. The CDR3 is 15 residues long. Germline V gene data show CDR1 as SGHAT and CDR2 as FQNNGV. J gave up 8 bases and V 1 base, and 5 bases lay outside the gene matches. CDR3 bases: TGTGCCAGCAGCTTAGTTCTAGCGGGGGTATATGAGCAGTTCTTC. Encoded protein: CASSLVLAGVYEQFF.

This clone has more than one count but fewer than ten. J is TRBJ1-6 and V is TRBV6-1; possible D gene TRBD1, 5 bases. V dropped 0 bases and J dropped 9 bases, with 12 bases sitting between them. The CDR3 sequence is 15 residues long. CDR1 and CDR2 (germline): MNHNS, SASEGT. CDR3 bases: TGTGCCAGCAGTGAAGCCCCGGGGGGTGGTTCACCCCTCCACTTT. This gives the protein CASSEAPGGGSPLHF.

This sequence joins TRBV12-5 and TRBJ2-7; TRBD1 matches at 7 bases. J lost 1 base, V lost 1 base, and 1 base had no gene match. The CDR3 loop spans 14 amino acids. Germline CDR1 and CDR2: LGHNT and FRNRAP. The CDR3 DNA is TGTGCTAGTGGTTTGGGGGACAGTTCCTACGAGCAGTACTTC. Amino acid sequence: CASGLGDSSYEQYF.

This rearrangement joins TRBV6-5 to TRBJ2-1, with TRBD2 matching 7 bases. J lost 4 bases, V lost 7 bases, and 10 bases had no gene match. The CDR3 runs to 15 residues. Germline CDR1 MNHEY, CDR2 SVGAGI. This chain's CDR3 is CASIPIAGLYNEQFF. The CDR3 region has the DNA TGTGCCAGCATCCCCATAGCGGGTCTTTACAATGAGCAGTTCTTC.

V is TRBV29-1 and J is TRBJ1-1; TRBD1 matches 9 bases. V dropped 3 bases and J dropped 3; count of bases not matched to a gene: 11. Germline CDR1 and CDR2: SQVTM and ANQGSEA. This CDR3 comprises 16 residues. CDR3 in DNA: TGCAGCGTTGAGTCCGGGACAGGGTTTTTATACACTGAAGCTTTCTTT. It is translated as CSVESGTGFLYTEAFF.

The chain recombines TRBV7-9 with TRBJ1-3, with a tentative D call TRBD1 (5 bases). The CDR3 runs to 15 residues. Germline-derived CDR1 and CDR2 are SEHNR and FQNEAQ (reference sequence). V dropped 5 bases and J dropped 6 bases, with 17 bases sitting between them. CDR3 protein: CASSVYQGKENTIYF. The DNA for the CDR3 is TGTGCCAGCAGCGTATACCAGGGAAAAGAAAACACCATATATTTT.

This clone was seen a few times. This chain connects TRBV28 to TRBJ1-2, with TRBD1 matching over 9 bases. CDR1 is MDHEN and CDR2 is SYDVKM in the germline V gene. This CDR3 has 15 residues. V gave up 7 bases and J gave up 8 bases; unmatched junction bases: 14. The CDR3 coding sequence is TGTGCCAGCACCCCCTTCACGGGACAGGGCTACGGCTACACCTTC. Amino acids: CASTPFTGQGYGYTF.

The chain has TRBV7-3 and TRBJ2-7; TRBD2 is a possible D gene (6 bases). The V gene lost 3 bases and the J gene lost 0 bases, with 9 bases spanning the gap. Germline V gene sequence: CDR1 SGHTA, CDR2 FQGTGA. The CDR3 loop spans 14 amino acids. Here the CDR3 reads CASSLDGSSYEQYF. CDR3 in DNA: TGTGCCAGCAGCTTGGACGGGAGCTCCTACGAGCAGTACTTC.

The CDR3 DNA is TGTGCCAGCTCACCCCGGCGGATGGGGGGGGGCACTGAAGCTTTCTTT. Residues: CASSPRRMGGGTEAFF. The genes are TRBV18 and TRBJ1-1; a weak D match, TRBD1 (5 bases). The CDR3 length is 16 residues. Between the trimmed V and J ends, which lost 3 bases and 4 bases, there was a span of 18 bases. The germline V gene has CDR1 KGHSH and CDR2 LQKENI.

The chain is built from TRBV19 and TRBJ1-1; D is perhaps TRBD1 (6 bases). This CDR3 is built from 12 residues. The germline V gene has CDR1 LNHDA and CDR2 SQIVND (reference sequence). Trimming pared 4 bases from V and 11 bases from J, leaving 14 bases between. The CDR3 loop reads CASSTSTGSAFF. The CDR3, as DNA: TGTGCCAGTAGTACCTCGACAGGATCCGCTTTCTTT.

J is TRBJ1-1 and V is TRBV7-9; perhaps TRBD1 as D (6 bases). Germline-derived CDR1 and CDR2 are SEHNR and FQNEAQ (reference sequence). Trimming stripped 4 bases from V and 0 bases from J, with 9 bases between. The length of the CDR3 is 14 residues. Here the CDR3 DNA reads TGTGCCAGCAGCTCTGGGACATTGAACACTGAAGCTTTCTTT. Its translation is CASSSGTLNTEAFF.

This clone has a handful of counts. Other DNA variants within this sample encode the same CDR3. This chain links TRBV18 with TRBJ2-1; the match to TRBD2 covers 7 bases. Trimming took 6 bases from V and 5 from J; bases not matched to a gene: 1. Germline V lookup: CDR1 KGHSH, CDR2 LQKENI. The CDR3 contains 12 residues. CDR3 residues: CASSRGDNEQFF. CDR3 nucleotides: TGTGCCAGCTCCCGGGGGGACAATGAGCAGTTCTTC.

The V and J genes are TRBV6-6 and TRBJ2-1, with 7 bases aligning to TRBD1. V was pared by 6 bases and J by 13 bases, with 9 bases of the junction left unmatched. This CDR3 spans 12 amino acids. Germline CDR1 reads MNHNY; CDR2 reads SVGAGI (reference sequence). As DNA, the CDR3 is TGTGCCAGCAGCCCACCCGGACAGGAACAGTTCTTC. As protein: CASSPPGQEQFF.

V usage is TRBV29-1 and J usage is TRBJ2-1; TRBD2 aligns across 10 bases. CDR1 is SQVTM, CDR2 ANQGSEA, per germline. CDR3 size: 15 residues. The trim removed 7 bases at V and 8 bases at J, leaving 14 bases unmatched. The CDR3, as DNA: TGCAGCGGCAGCGGGAGGGTTCATGGTCAGGATGAGCAGTTCTTC. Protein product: CSGSGRVHGQDEQFF.

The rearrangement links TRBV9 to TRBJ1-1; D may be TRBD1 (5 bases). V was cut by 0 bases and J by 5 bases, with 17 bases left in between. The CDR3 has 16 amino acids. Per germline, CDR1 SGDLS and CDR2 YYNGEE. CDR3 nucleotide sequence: TGTGCCAGCAGCGTAGATATCAGGTCAGGGTGGACTGAAGCTTTCTTT. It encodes CASSVDIRSGWTEAFF.

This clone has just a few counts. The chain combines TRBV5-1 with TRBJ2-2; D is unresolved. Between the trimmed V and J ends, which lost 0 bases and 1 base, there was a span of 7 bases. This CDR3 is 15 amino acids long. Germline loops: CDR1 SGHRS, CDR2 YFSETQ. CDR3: CASSLAQVNTGELFF. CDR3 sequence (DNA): TGCGCCAGCAGCTTGGCGCAGGTGAACACCGGGGAGCTGTTTTTT.